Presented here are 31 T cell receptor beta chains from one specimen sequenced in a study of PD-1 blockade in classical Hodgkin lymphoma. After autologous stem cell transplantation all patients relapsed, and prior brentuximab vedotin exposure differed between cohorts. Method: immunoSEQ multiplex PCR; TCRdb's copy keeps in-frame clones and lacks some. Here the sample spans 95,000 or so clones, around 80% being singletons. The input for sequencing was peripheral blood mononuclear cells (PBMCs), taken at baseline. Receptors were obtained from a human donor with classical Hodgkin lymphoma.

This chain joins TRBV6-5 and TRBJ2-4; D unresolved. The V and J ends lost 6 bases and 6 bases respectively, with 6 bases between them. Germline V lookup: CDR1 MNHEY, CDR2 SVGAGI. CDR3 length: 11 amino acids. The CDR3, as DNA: TGTGCCAGCAGAAGGGCAAACATTCAGTACTTC. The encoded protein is CASRRANIQYF.

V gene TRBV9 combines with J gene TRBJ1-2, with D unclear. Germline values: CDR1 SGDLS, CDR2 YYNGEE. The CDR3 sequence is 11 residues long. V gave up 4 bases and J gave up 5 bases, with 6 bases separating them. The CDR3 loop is CASSTPYGYTF. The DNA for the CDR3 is TGTGCCAGCAGCACCCCTTATGGCTACACCTTC.

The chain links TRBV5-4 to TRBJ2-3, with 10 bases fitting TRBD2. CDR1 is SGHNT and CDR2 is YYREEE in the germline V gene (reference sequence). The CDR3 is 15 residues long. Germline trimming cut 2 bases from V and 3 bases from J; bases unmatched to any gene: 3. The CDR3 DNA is TGTGCCAGCAGCTTAAGCGGGGGGGGTACAGATACGCAGTATTTT. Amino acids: CASSLSGGGTDTQYF.

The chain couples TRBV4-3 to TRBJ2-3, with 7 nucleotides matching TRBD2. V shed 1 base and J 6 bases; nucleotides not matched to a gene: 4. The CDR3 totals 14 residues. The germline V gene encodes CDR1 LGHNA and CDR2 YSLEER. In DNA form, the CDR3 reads TGCGCCAGCAGCCAAGTCCTAGCGGCTGATACGCAGTATTTT. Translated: CASSQVLAADTQYF.

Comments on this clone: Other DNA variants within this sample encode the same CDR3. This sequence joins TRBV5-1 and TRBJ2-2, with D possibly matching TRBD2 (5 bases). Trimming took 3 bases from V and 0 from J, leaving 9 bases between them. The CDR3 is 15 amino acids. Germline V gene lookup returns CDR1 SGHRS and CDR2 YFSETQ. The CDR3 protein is CASSSSGTNTGELFF. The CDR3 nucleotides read TGCGCCAGCAGCTCCTCCGGGACGAACACCGGGGAGCTGTTTTTT.

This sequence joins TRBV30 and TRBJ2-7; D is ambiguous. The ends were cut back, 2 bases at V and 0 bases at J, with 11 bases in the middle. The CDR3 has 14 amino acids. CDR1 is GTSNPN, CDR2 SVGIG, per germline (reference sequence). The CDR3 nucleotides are TGTGCCTGGAGTATTGGCGGATCCTCCTACGAGCAGTACTTC. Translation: CAWSIGGSSYEQYF.

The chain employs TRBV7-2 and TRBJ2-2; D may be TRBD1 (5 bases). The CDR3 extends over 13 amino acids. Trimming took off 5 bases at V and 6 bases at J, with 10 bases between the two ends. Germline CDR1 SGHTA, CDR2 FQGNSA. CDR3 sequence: CASSQGFAGELFF. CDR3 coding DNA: TGTGCCAGCAGCCAGGGTTTTGCCGGGGAGCTGTTTTTT.

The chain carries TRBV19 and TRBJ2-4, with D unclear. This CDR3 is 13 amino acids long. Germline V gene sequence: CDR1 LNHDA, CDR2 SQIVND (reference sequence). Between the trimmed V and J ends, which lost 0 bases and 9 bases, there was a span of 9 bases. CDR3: CASSIDPKGIQYF. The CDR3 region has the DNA TGTGCCAGTAGTATAGATCCGAAAGGCATTCAGTACTTC.

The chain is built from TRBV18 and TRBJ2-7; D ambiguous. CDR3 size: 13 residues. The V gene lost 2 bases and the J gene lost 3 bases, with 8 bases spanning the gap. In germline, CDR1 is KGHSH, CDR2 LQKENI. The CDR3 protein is CASSPSQIYEQYF. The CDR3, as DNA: TGTGCCAGCTCACCAAGCCAAATCTACGAGCAGTACTTC. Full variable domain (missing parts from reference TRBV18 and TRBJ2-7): NAGVMQNPRHLVRRRGQEARLRCSPMKGHSHVYWYRQLPEEGLKFMVYLQKENIIDESGMPKERFSAEFPKEGPSILRIQQVVRGDSAAYFCASSPSQIYEQYFGPGTRLTVT.

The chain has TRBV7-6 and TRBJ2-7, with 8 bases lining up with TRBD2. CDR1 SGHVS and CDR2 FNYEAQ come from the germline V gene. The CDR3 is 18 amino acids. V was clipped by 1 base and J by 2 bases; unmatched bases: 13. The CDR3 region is CASSLGALMGAGAYEQYF. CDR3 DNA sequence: TGTGCCAGCAGCTTAGGGGCTCTAATGGGAGCGGGAGCCTACGAGCAGTACTTC.

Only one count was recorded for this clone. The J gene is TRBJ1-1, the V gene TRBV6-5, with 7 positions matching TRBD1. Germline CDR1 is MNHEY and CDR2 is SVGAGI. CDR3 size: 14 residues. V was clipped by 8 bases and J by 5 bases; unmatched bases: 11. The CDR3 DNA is TGTGCCAGCCAGTTGATACAGGGGTGGACTGAAGCTTTCTTT. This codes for CASQLIQGWTEAFF.

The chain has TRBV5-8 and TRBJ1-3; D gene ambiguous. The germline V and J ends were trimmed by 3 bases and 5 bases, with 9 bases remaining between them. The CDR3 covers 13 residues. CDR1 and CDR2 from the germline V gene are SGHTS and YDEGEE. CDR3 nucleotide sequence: TGTGCCAGCAGCTCCACCCTTAGAAACACCATATATTTT. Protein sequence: CASSSTLRNTIYF.

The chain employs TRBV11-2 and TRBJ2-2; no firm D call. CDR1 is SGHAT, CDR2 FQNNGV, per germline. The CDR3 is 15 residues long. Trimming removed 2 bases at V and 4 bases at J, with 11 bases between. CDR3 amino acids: CASSLSPVPTGELFF. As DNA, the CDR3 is TGTGCCAGCAGCTTATCCCCAGTCCCCACCGGGGAGCTGTTTTTT.

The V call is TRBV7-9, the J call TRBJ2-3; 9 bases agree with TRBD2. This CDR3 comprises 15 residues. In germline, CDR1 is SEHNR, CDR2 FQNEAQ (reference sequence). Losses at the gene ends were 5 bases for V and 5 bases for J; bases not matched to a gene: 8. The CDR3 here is CASSPIAGDIDTQYF. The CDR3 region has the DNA TGTGCCAGCAGCCCCATAGCGGGAGACATAGATACGCAGTATTTT.

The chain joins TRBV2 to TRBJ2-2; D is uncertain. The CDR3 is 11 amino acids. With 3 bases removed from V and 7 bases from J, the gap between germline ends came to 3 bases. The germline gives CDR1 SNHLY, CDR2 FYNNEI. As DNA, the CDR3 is TGTGCCAGCAGTGACTACGGGGAGCTGTTTTTT. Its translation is CASSDYGELFF.

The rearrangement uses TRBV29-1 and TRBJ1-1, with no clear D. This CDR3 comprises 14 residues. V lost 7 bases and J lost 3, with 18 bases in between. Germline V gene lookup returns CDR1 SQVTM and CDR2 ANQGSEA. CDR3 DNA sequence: TGCAGCGCTCAGGTGGCCCCTGGAGACACTGAAGCTTTCTTT. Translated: CSAQVAPGDTEAFF.

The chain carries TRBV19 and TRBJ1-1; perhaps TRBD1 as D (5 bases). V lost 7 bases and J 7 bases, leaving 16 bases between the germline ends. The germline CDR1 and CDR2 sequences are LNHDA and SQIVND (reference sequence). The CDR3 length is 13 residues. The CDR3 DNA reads TGTGCCAGTAAAACCAGGGAGATGGGTGAAGCTTTCTTT. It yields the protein CASKTREMGEAFF.

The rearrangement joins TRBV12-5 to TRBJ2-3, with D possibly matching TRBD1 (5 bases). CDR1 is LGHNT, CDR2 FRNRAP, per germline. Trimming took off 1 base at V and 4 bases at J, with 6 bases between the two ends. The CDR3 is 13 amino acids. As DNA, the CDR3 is TGTGCTAGTGGTTTGGGCAGGGCAGATACGCAGTATTTT. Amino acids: CASGLGRADTQYF.

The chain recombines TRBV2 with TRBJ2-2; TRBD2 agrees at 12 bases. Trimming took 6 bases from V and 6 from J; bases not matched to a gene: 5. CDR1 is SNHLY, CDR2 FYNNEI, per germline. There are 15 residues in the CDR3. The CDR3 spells CASRVTSGSPGELFF. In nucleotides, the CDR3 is TGTGCCAGCAGAGTGACTAGCGGGAGCCCCGGGGAGCTGTTTTTT.

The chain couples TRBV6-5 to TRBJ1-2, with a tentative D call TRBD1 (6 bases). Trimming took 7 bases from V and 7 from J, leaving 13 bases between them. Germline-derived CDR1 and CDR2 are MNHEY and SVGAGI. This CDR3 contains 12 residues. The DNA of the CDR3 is TGTGCCAGCACCCAGAAGGGGGTTGGCTACACCTTC. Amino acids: CASTQKGVGYTF.

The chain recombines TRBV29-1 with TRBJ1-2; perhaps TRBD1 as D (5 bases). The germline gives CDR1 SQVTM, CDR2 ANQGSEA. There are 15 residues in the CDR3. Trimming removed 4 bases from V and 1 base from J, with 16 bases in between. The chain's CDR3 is CSVVGAGPDNYGYTF. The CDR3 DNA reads TGCAGCGTTGTGGGAGCAGGGCCAGATAACTATGGCTACACCTTC.

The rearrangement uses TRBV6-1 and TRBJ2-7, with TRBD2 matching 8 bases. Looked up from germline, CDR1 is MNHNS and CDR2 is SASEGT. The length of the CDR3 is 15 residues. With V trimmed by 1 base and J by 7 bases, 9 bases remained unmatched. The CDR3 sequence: CASSEGREAPREQYF. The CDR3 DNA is TGTGCCAGCAGTGAAGGGCGGGAGGCCCCCCGGGAGCAGTACTTC.

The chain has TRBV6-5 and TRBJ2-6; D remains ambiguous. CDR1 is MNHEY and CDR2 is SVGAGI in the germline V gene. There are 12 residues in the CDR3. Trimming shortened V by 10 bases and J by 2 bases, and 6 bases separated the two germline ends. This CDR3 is CATVAGANVLTF. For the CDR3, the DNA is TGTGCCACGGTTGCTGGGGCCAACGTCCTGACTTTC.

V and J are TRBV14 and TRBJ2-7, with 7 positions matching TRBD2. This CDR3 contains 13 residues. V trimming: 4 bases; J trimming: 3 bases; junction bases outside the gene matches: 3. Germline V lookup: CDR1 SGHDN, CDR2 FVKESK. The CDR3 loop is CASSPSGIYEQYF. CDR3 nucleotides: TGTGCCAGCAGCCCCAGCGGGATCTACGAGCAGTACTTC.

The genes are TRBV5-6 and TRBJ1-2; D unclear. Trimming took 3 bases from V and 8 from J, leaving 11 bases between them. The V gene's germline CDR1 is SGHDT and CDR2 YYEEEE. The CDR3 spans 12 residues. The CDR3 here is CASSSNTKGYTF. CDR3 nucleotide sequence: TGTGCCAGCAGCTCAAACACGAAAGGCTACACCTTC.

The CDR3 region is CSAAGPYEQYF. The CDR3 DNA is TGCAGTGCTGCAGGACCCTACGAGCAGTACTTC. The chain employs TRBV20-1 and TRBJ2-7; D call uncertain. Germline V gene sequence: CDR1 DFQATT, CDR2 SNEGSKA (reference sequence). V was shortened by 5 bases and J by 2 bases, with 7 bases between the two germline ends. This CDR3 has 11 amino acids.

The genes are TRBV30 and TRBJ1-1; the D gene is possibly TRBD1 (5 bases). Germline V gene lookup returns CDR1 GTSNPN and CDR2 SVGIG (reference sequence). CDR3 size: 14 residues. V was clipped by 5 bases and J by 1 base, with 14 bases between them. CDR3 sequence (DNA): TGTGCCTGGTTTCATGGGGGGGAGAACACTGAAGCTTTCTTT. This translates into CAWFHGGENTEAFF.

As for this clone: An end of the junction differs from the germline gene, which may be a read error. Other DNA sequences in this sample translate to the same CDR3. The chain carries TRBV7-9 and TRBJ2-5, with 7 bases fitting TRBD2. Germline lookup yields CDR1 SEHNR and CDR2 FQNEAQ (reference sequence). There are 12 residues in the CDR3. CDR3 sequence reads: CASSLAAETQYF. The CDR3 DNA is TGTGCCAGCAGCCTAGCGGCTGAGACCCAGTACTTC.

The CDR3 DNA reads TGTGCCAGCAGCCAAGAGGTCGGGGTTCGGCAAGAGACCCAGTACTTC. Protein product: CASSQEVGVRQETQYF. The chain links TRBV7-2 to TRBJ2-5; D might be TRBD2 (5 bases). V lost 5 bases and J lost 2, with 18 bases in between. CDR1 and CDR2 from the germline V gene are SGHTA and FQGNSA. CDR3 length: 16 residues.

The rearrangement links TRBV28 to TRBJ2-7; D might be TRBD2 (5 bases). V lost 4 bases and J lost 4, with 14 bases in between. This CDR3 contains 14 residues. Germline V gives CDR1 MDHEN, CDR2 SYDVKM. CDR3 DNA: TGTGCCAGCAGTTCCCGGGATCCAATATACGAGCAGTACTTC. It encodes CASSSRDPIYEQYF.

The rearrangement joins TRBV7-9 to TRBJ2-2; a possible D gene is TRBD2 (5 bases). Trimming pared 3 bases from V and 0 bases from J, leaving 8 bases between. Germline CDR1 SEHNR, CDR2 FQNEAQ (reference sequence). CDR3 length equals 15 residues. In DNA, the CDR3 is TGTGCCAGCAGCTTTCCCGGGACGAACACCGGGGAGCTGTTTTTT. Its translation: CASSFPGTNTGELFF.